This TCR beta chain was captured by sequencing in a study of blood T cells in healthy people across ages. Findings and caveats of the study: As age increased, TCR beta diversity per million T cells fell in a roughly linear fashion.

Germline CDR1 reads MNHEY; CDR2 reads SMNVEV (reference sequence). The CDR3 covers 18 residues. Trimming at V came to 2 bases and at J to 1 base, leaving 10 bases not matched to a gene. Primed by a sample-barcoded 5' primer and a J-beta primer mix, a second PCR proceeded for roughly 7 to 12 cycles. TCRdb re-analysed the 5' RACE reads in MiXCR, keeping a single row per CDR3 protein. The sample yields 1.5 million to 2 million distinct CDR3 sequences, roughly a third seen once. With regard to this clonotype: What it recognizes is unknown.

The sequenced sample consisted of blood. This chain uses TRBV27 with TRBJ1-5, with TRBD1 identical over 8 bases. The clonotype comes from a woman aged 25 to 45 in good health. This CDR3 is CASSLQEDRDMSNQPQHF. CDR3 sequence (DNA): TGTGCCAGCAGTTTACAGGAGGACAGGGATATGAGCAATCAGCCCCAGCATTTT.